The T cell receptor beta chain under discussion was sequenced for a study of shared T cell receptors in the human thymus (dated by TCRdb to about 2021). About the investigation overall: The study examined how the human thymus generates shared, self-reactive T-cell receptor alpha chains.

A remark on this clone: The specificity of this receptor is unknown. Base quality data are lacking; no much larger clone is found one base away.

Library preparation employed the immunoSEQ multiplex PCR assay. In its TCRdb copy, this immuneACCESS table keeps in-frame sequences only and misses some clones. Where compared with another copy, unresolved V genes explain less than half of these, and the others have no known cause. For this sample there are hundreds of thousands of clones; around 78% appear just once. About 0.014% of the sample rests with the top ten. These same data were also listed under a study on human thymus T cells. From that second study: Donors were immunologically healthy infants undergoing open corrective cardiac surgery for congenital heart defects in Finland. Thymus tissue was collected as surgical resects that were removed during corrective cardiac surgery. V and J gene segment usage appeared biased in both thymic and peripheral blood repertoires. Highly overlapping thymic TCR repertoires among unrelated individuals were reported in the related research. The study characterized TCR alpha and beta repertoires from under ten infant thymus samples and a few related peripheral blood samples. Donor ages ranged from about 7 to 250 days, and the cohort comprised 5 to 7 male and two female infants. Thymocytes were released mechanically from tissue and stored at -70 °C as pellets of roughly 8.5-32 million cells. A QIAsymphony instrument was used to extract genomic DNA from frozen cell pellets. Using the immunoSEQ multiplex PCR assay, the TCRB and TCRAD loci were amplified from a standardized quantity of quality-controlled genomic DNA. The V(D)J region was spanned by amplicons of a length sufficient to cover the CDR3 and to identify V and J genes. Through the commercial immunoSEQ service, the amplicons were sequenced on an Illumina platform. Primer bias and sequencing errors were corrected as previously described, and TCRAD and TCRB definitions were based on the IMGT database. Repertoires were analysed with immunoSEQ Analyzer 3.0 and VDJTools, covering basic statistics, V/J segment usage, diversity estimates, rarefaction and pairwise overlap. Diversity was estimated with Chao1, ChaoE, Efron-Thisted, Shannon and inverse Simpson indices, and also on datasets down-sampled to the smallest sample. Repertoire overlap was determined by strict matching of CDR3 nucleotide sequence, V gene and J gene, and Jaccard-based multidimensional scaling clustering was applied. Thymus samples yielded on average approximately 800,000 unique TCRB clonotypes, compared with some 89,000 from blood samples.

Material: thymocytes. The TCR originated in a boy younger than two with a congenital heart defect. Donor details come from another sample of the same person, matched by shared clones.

The DNA is as follows: TGTGCCAGCAGCCAAGAGAGGTCTGGAAACACCATATATTTT. Its coded protein is CASSQERSGNTIYF. The chain couples TRBV4-2 to TRBJ1-3; the D gene identity is not certain. Deletion took 0 bases off V and 1 base off J, with a span of 4 bases between the germline ends. The germline V gene specifies LGHNA as CDR1 and YNFKEQ as CDR2. Including the terminal cysteine and phenylalanine, the CDR3 comprises 14 residues. Just the 42-base CDR3 DNA is kept, in frame starting at base 1.